Shown below are 10 T cell receptor beta chains from a single sample sequenced in a study of T cell responses to AZD1222 COVID-19 vaccine. TCRdb keeps only in-frame clones here, not all; method: immunoSEQ multiplex PCR. Of approximately 120,000 clones in the sample, more than 70% were seen once. The source material was peripheral blood, sampled on day 0 of AZD1222 vaccination. These receptors originate from an adult in good health.

The chain uses TRBV5-4 and TRBJ2-3, with TRBD2 matching over 12 bases. CDR1 SGHNT and CDR2 YYREEE come from the germline V gene (reference sequence). There are 13 residues in the CDR3. The trim removed 4 bases at V and 11 bases at J, leaving 5 bases unmatched. CDR3 residues: CASSPSGLAGQYF. CDR3 DNA: TGTGCCAGCAGCCCCTCGGGACTAGCGGGGCAGTATTTT.

This rearrangement joins TRBV28 to TRBJ2-7; 9 bases agree with TRBD1. CDR1 and CDR2 (germline): MDHEN, SYDVKM. This CDR3 contains 15 residues. The ends lost 5 bases at V and 8 bases at J; junction bases unmatched: 13. The CDR3 reads CASSPGDRVSFKQYV. CDR3 coding DNA: TGTGCCAGCAGTCCAGGGGACAGGGTGAGCTTCAAGCAGTACGTC.

The chain uses TRBV10-3 and TRBJ2-2; no reliable D call. V lost 6 bases to trimming and J lost 2 bases, with 10 bases between them. CDR3 length: 14 amino acids. Per germline, CDR1 ENHRY and CDR2 SYGVKD. DNA for the CDR3: TGTGCCATCAGCCTGACTGGTAACACCGGGGAGCTGTTTTTT. As protein: CAISLTGNTGELFF.

The genes are TRBV3-1 (or the pseudogene TRBV3-2) and TRBJ1-4; D is ambiguous. There are 16 residues in the CDR3. The V end was cut by 2 bases, the J end by 8 bases, with 18 bases between. Germline V gene lookup returns CDR1 LGHDT and CDR2 YNNKEL (reference sequence). The CDR3 DNA sequence: TGTGCCAGCAGCCAAAAGGGAGGAGGTTTAGGCGAAAAACTGTTTTTT. This sequence encodes CASSQKGGGLGEKLFF.

This clone was seen only once. The chain uses TRBV9 and TRBJ1-2; 7 positions match TRBD1. The CDR3 runs 14 residues. Trimming took 4 bases from V and 2 from J; bases not matched to a gene: 5. CDR1 is SGDLS and CDR2 is YYNGEE in the germline V gene. CDR3 DNA sequence: TGTGCCAGCAGCCCCCGCAGGGGGAACTATGGCTACACCTTC. It codes for CASSPRRGNYGYTF. The variable domain in full, completed from reference TRBV9 and TRBJ1-2, reads DSGVTQTPKHLITATGQRVTLRCSPRSGDLSVYWYQQSLDQGLQFLIQYYNGEERAKGNILERFSAQQFPDLHSELNLSSLELGDSALYFCASSPRRGNYGYTFGSGTRLTVV.

This clone was observed a few times. The rearrangement uses TRBV5-1 and TRBJ1-2, with D uncertain. The CDR3 covers 13 residues. V lost 4 bases to trimming and J lost 1 base, with 8 bases between them. Germline V gene sequence: CDR1 SGHRS, CDR2 YFSETQ. The CDR3 DNA reads as TGCGCCAGCAGCCCCAGTGGTAACTATGGCTACACCTTC. Translating it yields CASSPSGNYGYTF.

DNA of the CDR3: TGTGCCAGCAGCTTGGTGGGCAGTACCTACAATGAGCAGTTCTTC. Amino acid sequence: CASSLVGSTYNEQFF. The chain carries TRBV5-4 and TRBJ2-1; D not certain. The ends were cut back, 0 bases at V and 2 bases at J, with 9 bases in the middle. CDR1 and CDR2 (germline): SGHNT, YYREEE (reference sequence). The CDR3 runs to 15 residues. The full variable domain, completed using reference TRBV5-4 and TRBJ2-1, is ETGVTQSPTHLIKTRGQQVTLRCSSQSGHNTVSWYQQALGQGPQFIFQYYREEENGRGNFPPRFSGLQFPNYSSELNVNALELDDSALYLCASSLVGSTYNEQFFGPGTRLTVL.

Note on this clone: Its ends do not fully match the called genes, so a read error is possible. V gene TRBV6-2 or TRBV6-3 combines with J gene TRBJ2-2; tentatively, D is TRBD2 (6 bases). The CDR3 is made up of 11 amino acids. The germline gives CDR1 MNHEY, CDR2 SVGEGT. The DNA of the CDR3 is TGTGCCAGCAGTAACCTGGGGGGGCTGTTTTTT. This sequence encodes CASSNLGGLFF.

The chain is built from TRBV7-3 and TRBJ1-1; perhaps TRBD1 as D (5 bases). This CDR3 has 15 residues. Germline lookup yields CDR1 SGHTA and CDR2 FQGTGA. Trimming stripped 1 base from V and 7 bases from J, with 16 bases between. This CDR3 is CASSLNRGSTHEAFF. DNA of the CDR3: TGTGCCAGCAGCTTAAATCGGGGCTCGACACATGAAGCTTTCTTT.

This clone was seen just once. The V call is TRBV28, the J call TRBJ2-3; D is undetermined. In germline, CDR1 is MDHEN, CDR2 SYDVKM. The CDR3 covers 12 residues. Trimming cost V 6 bases and J 4 bases, with 8 bases left between them. CDR3: CASSSVADTQYF. In DNA form, the CDR3 reads TGTGCCAGCAGCTCGGTTGCAGATACGCAGTATTTT.